This T cell receptor beta chain is drawn from a study of T-cell memory formation after mild COVID-19. Study-wide results and caveats: Those CD4+ clones that contracted were mainly in CM and EM (CD8+ ones in EMRA). Pre-infection memory held some responding clones, suggesting pre-existing cross-reactive T cells responded.

Each CDR3 protein is one row after TCRdb ran MiXCR on the 5' RACE reads. Among about 310,000 distinct CDR3 sequences, roughly a fifth were seen once, and the ten largest hold roughly 21%. As concerns this clonotype: Its antigen remains unidentified.

After removal of 7 bases from V and 4 bases from J, the junction contained 3 bases not matched to a gene. The germline gives CDR1 WNHNN, CDR2 SYGVQD (reference sequence). The CDR3 is made up of 13 amino acids. This sequence originates from a man aged 18 to 35 who had mild COVID-19 (a few samples of this study predate the infection). Cell type and time point are not known. V and J are TRBV10-1 and TRBJ2-3; 9 nucleotides agree with TRBD1. Material: PBMCs or a T cell subset sorted from them (not recorded which). The DNA for the CDR3 is TGCGCCAGCACCCGGGACAGGGCAGATACGCAGTATTTT. This translates into CASTRDRADTQYF.